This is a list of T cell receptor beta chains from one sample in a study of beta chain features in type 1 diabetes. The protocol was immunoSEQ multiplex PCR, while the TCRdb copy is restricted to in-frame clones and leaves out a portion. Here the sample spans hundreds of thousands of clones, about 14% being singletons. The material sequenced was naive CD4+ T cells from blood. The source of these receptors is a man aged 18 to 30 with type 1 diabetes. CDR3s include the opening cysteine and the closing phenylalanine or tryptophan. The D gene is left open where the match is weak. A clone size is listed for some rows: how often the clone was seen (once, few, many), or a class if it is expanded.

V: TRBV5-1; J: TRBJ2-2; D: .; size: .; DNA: TGCTCGGTGGGCAGGCTGAACACCGGGGAGCTGTTTTTT; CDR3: CSVGRLNTGELFF
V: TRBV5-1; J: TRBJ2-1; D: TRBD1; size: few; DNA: TGCGCCAGCAGCGGGGGACAGGATGAGCAGTTCTTC; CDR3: CASSGGQDEQFF
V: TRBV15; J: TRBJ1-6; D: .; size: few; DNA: TGTGCCACCAGCAGAGATTTAGGTTCACCCCTCCACTTT; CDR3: CATSRDLGSPLHF
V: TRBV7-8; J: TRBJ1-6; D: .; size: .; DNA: TGTGCCAGCAGCTTAACCGCAGGGCGCGCGGCCGGGGTCTCGAATTCACCCCTCCACTTT; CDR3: CASSLTAGRAAGVSNSPLHF
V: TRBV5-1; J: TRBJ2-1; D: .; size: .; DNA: TGCGCCAGCAGCTTGTGGTTGAGGGACTGGCAGTTCTTC; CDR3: CASSLWLRDWQFF
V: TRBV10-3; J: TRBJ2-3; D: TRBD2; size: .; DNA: TGTGCCATCAAGGCTAGCGGTAGCACAGATACGCAGTATTTT; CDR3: CAIKASGSTDTQYF
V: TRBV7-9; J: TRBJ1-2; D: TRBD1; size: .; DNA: TGTGCCAGCAGCCCAATCCGGCAGGGGGCCAACTATGGCTACACCTTC; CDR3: CASSPIRQGANYGYTF
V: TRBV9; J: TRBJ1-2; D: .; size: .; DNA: TGTGCCAGCAGCTCATCAGAAGGCTACACCTTC; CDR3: CASSSSEGYTF
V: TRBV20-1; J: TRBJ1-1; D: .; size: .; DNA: TGCAGTGCTATCCCAGGGGTTGGAGCTTTCTTT; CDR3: CSAIPGVGAFF
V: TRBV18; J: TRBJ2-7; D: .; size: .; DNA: TGTGCCAGCTCACCGGCATATACCTACGAGCAGTACTTC; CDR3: CASSPAYTYEQYF
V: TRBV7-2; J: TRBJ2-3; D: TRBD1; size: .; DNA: TGTGCCAGCAGCCTACAGGGGACAGATACGCAGTATTTT; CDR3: CASSLQGTDTQYF
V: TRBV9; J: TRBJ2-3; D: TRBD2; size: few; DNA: TGTGCCAGCAGCGTAGCCCTAGCGGGACGGACAGATACGCAGTATTTT; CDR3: CASSVALAGRTDTQYF
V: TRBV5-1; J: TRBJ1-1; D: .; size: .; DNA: TGCGCCAGCAGCCGGGACGGACAACCGAACACTGAAGCTTTCTTT; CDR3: CASSRDGQPNTEAFF
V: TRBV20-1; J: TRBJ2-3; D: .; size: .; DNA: TGCAGTGCCCAAAGGGGAGATACGCAGTATTTT; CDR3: CSAQRGDTQYF
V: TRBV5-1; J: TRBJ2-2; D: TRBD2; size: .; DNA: TGCGCCAGCAGCCCCGGGACTACAACCGGGGAGCTGTTTTTT; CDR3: CASSPGTTTGELFF
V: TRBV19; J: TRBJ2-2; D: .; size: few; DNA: TGTGGCTCGACGCGGAACACCGGGGAGCTGTTTTTT; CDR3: CGSTRNTGELFF
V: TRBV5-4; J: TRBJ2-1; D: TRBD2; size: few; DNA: TGTGCCAGCAGCTTGGAGGGGACTAGCTATGAGCAGTTCTTC; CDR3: CASSLEGTSYEQFF
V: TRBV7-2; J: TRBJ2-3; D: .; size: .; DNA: TGTGCCAGCAGCTTAGCTCGGGGCACAGATACGCAGTATTTT; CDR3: CASSLARGTDTQYF
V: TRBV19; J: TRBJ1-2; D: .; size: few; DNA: TGTGCCAGTAGTATTTCGGTTCGGGACTATGGCTACACCTTC; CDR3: CASSISVRDYGYTF
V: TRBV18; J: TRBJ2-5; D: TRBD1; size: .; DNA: TGTGCCAGCTCACCACTCACAGGGGGCCAAGAGACCCAGTACTTC; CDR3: CASSPLTGGQETQYF
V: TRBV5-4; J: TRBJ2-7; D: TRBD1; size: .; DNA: TGTGCCAGCAGCTTGGGAGGACAGGGGGCTTACGAGCAGTACTTC; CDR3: CASSLGGQGAYEQYF
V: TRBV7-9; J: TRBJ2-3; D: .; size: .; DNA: TGTGCCAGCAGCTTAGATTCCGGGAGTCGCACAGATACGCAGTATTTT; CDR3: CASSLDSGSRTDTQYF
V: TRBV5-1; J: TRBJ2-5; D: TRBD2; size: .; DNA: TGCGCCAGCAGCTTTAGCGGGGGGGCTCTTCAAGAGACCCAGTACTTC; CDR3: CASSFSGGALQETQYF
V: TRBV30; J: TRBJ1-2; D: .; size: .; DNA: TGTGCCTGGAGCCCCGACAGGAACTATGGCTACACCTTC; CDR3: CAWSPDRNYGYTF
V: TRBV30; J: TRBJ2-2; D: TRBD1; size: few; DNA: TGTGCCTCCCGGACAGGTACCGGGGAGCTGTTTTTT; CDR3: CASRTGTGELFF
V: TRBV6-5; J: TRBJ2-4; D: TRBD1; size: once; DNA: TGTGCCAGCAGTTACTACGGACAGGGGGCCAAAAACATTCAGTACTTC; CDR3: CASSYYGQGAKNIQYF
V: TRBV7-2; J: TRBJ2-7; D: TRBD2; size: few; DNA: TGTGCCAGCAGCTTGTGGGGCCAGATAGCGGGACCGCCCTACGAGCAGTACTTC; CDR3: CASSLWGQIAGPPYEQYF
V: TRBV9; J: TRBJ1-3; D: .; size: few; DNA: TGTGCCAGCAGCGTAGGGGCAGGCGACTCTGGAAACACCATATATTTT; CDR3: CASSVGAGDSGNTIYF
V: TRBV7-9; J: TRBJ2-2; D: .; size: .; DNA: TGTGCCAGCAAATCTGGGGGACCCCCAGCCGGGGAGCTGTTTTTT; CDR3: CASKSGGPPAGELFF
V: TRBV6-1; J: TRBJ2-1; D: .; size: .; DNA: TGTGCCAGCAAGGGCGGCCCCTACAATGAGCAGTTCTTC; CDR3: CASKGGPYNEQFF
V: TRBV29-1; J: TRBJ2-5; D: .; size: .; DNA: TGCAGCGGCGGAGGGGGGTCGGAGACCCAGTACTTC; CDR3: CSGGGGSETQYF
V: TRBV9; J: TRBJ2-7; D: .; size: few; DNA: TGTGCCAGCAGCCCAGGGTCGTACGAGCAGTACTTC; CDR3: CASSPGSYEQYF
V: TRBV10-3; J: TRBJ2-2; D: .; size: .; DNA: TGTGCCATCAGTGATACTAACACCGGGGAGCTGTTTTTT; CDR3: CAISDTNTGELFF
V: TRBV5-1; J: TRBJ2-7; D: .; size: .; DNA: TGCGCCAGCAAATCGCGGGCAGCAACCTACGAGCAGTACTTC; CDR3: CASKSRAATYEQYF
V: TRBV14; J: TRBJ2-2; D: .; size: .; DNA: TGTGCCAGCAGCCAAGATTGGACTACCGGGGAGCTGTTTTTT; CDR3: CASSQDWTTGELFF